Listed below are T cell receptor beta chains from one sample, sequenced in a study of OX40 agonist ivuxolimab in advanced cancers. The protocol was immunoSEQ multiplex PCR, while the TCRdb copy is restricted to in-frame clones and leaves out a portion. The sample records tens of thousands of clones, 75% to 90% being singletons. Material: CD4+ or CD8+ T cells sorted from blood, obtained in a trial of the OX40 agonist ivuxolimab. Every receptor here comes from an adult with an advanced solid tumor such as melanoma, head and neck, liver or kidney cancer. Each CDR3 is given with its conserved first and last residue. D genes are given only for firm matches. Rows give clone size only sometimes, using once, few, many, or a class for an expanded clone.

v_call,d_call,clone_size,j_call,cdr3_nt,cdr3_aa
TRBV25-1,TRBD1,NA,TRBJ2-7,TGTGCCAGCAGTGACGCGACAGGGGTCTCCTACGAGCAGTACTTC,CASSDATGVSYEQYF
TRBV7-2,TRBD2,few,TRBJ2-7,TGTGCCAGCAGCTTACGACTAGCGGGAAACGAGCAGTACTTC,CASSLRLAGNEQYF
TRBV5-4,TRBD1,NA,TRBJ1-5,TGTGCCAGCAGCTCTTGGGACAGGGAAGACAATCAGCCCCAGCATTTT,CASSSWDREDNQPQHF
TRBV5-4,NA,NA,TRBJ1-1,TGTGCCAGCAGCCCGGACGGACAACCCCGGTTTAGAAGGACTGAAGCTTTCTTT,CASSPDGQPRFRRTEAFF
TRBV6-1,TRBD1,NA,TRBJ1-1,TGTGCCAGCACCCGGACAGGGGGCACTGAAGCTTTCTTT,CASTRTGGTEAFF
TRBV6-1,TRBD1,NA,TRBJ1-5,TGTGCCAGCAGTGCTCGGACAGGGGATTACAATCAGCCCCAGCATTTT,CASSARTGDYNQPQHF
TRBV5-4,NA,NA,TRBJ1-1,TGTGCCAGCAGCGTGGTCGAGGGAACTGAAGCTTTCTTT,CASSVVEGTEAFF
TRBV6-5,TRBD2,NA,TRBJ2-1,TGTGCCAGCAGTCCTCCGGGACTAGCGGGACTTGAGCAGTTCTTC,CASSPPGLAGLEQFF
TRBV6-6,TRBD1,NA,TRBJ1-2,TGTGCCAGCAGTTCAGGGACAGATGGCACCTTC,CASSSGTDGTF
TRBV7-9,NA,NA,TRBJ2-5,TGTGCCAGCAGCTTAGCGCTCGGAGGGGGCCGGGAGACCCAGTACTTC,CASSLALGGGRETQYF
TRBV19,NA,NA,TRBJ2-3,TGTGCCAGTAGAAAGGGGACTCTAGACACAGATACGCAGTATTTT,CASRKGTLDTDTQYF
TRBV9,TRBD1,once,TRBJ2-2,TGTGCCAGCAGTCCGAGGACAGGGCCGAACACCGGGGAGCTGTTTTTT,CASSPRTGPNTGELFF
TRBV7-9,TRBD2,NA,TRBJ2-5,TGTGCCAGCAGCCATCCCAACGGGGGGAGGGAGACCCAGTACTTC,CASSHPNGGRETQYF
TRBV2,NA,NA,TRBJ2-5,TGTGCCAGCAGTGGAATTGGCGGGAACCAAGAGACCCAGTACTTC,CASSGIGGNQETQYF
TRBV7-2,NA,NA,TRBJ2-2,TGTGCCAGCAGCTCGCGAACAGGGACCGGGGAGCTGTTTTTT,CASSSRTGTGELFF
TRBV7-3,NA,NA,TRBJ2-1,TGTGCCAGCAGCTTGGAGCGGGCGGGTGAGCAGTTCTTC,CASSLERAGEQFF
TRBV5-5,NA,NA,TRBJ2-6,TGTGCCAGCAGCTCCGTGATCGTAATTGGGGCCAACGTCCTGACTTTC,CASSSVIVIGANVLTF
TRBV9,TRBD1,NA,TRBJ1-2,TGTGCCAGCAGCGTTGGGACAGGGGGCGGCTATGGCTACACCTTC,CASSVGTGGGYGYTF
TRBV19,TRBD2,once,TRBJ2-7,TGTGCCAGTAAGGCTAGCGGGAGTTCCCACGAGCAGTACTTC,CASKASGSSHEQYF
TRBV28,TRBD2,few,TRBJ2-7,TGTGCCAGCAGTTCAACTCAAACTAGCGCGGCTTTCTTC,CASSSTQTSAAFF
TRBV18,NA,NA,TRBJ2-1,TGTGCCAGCTCATGGACTGGAAGCTCCTACAATGAGCAGTTCTTC,CASSWTGSSYNEQFF
TRBV7-9,TRBD1,NA,TRBJ1-5,TGTGCCAGCAGCCAAGCCTTCGACAGGGTTACTAATCAGCCCCAGCATTTT,CASSQAFDRVTNQPQHF
TRBV7-2,NA,NA,TRBJ2-3,TGTGCCAGCAGCTTAGTGGGTAGGAGTGATACGCAGTATTTT,CASSLVGRSDTQYF
TRBV7-9,NA,NA,TRBJ1-1,TGTGCCAGCAGCAGGACCCCGAACACTGAAGCTTTCTTT,CASSRTPNTEAFF
TRBV5-4,NA,NA,TRBJ2-5,TGTGCCAGCAGCCTGCCAGGTGCAGAGACCCAGTACTTC,CASSLPGAETQYF
TRBV5-6,TRBD1,NA,TRBJ1-2,TGTGCCAGCAGCCACAAGACAGGGCTATTTTATGGCTACACCTTC,CASSHKTGLFYGYTF
TRBV2,NA,NA,TRBJ2-2,TGTGCCAGCAGTGTTGAGGGCACCGGGGAGCTGTTTTTT,CASSVEGTGELFF
TRBV28,NA,NA,TRBJ1-1,TGTGCCAGCAGTAGCAGCACTGAAGCTTTCTTT,CASSSSTEAFF
TRBV7-6,TRBD2,NA,TRBJ2-1,TGTGCCAGCAGCAAAGGACTAGCGGGAGTCGGGAATGAGCAGTTCTTC,CASSKGLAGVGNEQFF
TRBV6-6,NA,NA,TRBJ2-1,TGTGCCAGCAGTTACTCGTTCAATGAGCAGTTCTTC,CASSYSFNEQFF
TRBV7-2,NA,NA,TRBJ1-6,TGTGCCAGCAGCTTAGGTCGGGACAAAAGCTCCTATAATTCACCCCTCCACTTT,CASSLGRDKSSYNSPLHF
TRBV5-5,NA,NA,TRBJ2-5,TGTGCCAGCAGCTTGGGCCCCCGGATCCAAGAGACCCAGTACTTC,CASSLGPRIQETQYF
TRBV5-1,NA,NA,TRBJ2-5,TGCGCCAGCAGCTTGGTGGGGAAGGGGCAAGAGACCCAGTACTTC,CASSLVGKGQETQYF
TRBV2,NA,NA,TRBJ1-1,TGTGCCAGCACTGGGGGGCGAGGTATGAACACTGAAGCTTTCTTT,CASTGGRGMNTEAFF
TRBV19,TRBD1,NA,TRBJ2-2,TGTGCCAGTAGTATAGCAGGGGGCGTTGCCGGGGAGCTGTTTTTT,CASSIAGGVAGELFF
TRBV5-6,NA,NA,TRBJ2-1,TGTGCCAGCAGCTTTAGGAATGAGCAGTTCTTC,CASSFRNEQFF
TRBV19,TRBD1,NA,TRBJ2-1,TGTGCCAGTAGTATGGGTGGCAGGGGGCGTTGGAATGAGCAGTTCTTC,CASSMGGRGRWNEQFF
TRBV11-3,NA,NA,TRBJ2-1,TGTGCCAGCAGCCTCCGGGACGGGGACTACAATGAGCAGTTCTTC,CASSLRDGDYNEQFF
TRBV6-5,TRBD2,few,TRBJ2-3,TGTGCCAGCAGTTACGTCGCGGGGGGGCCCCAAGATACGCAGTATTTT,CASSYVAGGPQDTQYF
TRBV6-1,NA,NA,TRBJ2-7,TGTGCCAGCAGGATCGGCCTCTCCTACGAGCAGTACTTC,CASRIGLSYEQYF
TRBV19,NA,once,TRBJ2-1,TGTGCCACCCGAATGGGGCCACTACAATACAATGAGCAGTTCTTC,CATRMGPLQYNEQFF
TRBV6-6,NA,NA,TRBJ1-1,TGTGCCAGTTCACGGGACACGCTAACCACTTTCTTT,CASSRDTLTTFF
TRBV7-2,NA,NA,TRBJ2-7,TGTGCCAGCAGCTTAGAACTCTATAGCTCCTACGAGCAGTACTTC,CASSLELYSSYEQYF
TRBV27,NA,NA,TRBJ1-2,TGTGCCAGCAGTCCCGACTACTCAGCTAACTATGGCTACACCTTC,CASSPDYSANYGYTF
TRBV28,TRBD2,NA,TRBJ2-1,TGTGCCAGCAGTTCCCCAGCTAGCGGGGGGTTCAATGAGCAGTTCTTC,CASSSPASGGFNEQFF
TRBV6-5,NA,NA,TRBJ1-1,TGTGCCAGCAGTTACAGGGGGAAGAACACTGAAGCTTTCTTT,CASSYRGKNTEAFF
TRBV30,TRBD1,NA,TRBJ2-3,TGTGCCTGGTCCCGGGACAGGGTTAGTCTTGGGTATTTT,CAWSRDRVSLGYF
TRBV11-2,NA,NA,TRBJ1-1,TGTGCCAGCAGCTTCTACATGAACACTGAAGCTTTCTTT,CASSFYMNTEAFF
TRBV5-8,TRBD1,few,TRBJ1-2,TGTGCCAGCAGCTTGACGTTTAGGACAGGAGATGGCTACACCTTC,CASSLTFRTGDGYTF
TRBV6-5,TRBD1,NA,TRBJ1-6,TGTGCCAGCAGTTGGGATACAGGGGTCTATAATTCACCCCTCCACTTT,CASSWDTGVYNSPLHF